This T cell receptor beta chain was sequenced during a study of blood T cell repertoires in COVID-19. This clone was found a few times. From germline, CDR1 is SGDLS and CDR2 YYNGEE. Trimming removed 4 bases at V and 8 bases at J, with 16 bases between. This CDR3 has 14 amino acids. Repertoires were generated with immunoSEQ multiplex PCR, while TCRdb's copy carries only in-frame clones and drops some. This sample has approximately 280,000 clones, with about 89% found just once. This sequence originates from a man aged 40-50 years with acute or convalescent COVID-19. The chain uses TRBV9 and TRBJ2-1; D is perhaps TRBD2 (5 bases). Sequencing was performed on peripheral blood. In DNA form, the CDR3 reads TGTGCCAGCAGCTTTAGTGTTGACGGGGATGAGCAGTTCTTC. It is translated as CASSFSVDGDEQFF.